The 24 T cell receptor beta chains listed next were all sequenced from one sample in a study of blood T cells in healthy people across ages. Alongside a J-beta primer mix, a sample-barcoded 5' primer served in a second PCR lasting roughly 7 to 11 cycles. MiXCR, applied by TCRdb to the 5' RACE reads, yields one record per CDR3 protein. The sample gives more than 900,000 distinct CDR3 sequences, about 23% of which show up once; approximately 0.71% is in the top ten. The sample also formed part of further work on T cells of mothers and their children.

Sequenced input: blood. The receptor set was obtained from a girl aged 2-9 years in good health.

The gene calls are TRBV3-1 and TRBJ2-5, with TRBD2 identical over 13 bases. V trimming: 0 bases; J trimming: 4 bases; junction bases outside the gene matches: 8. Looked up from germline, CDR1 is LGHDT and CDR2 is YNNKEL (reference sequence). The CDR3 length is 18 residues. CDR3 coding DNA: TGTGCCAGCAGCCAAGATTTAACTAGCGGGAGGGCCCGAGAGACCCAGTACTTC. It is translated as CASSQDLTSGRARETQYF.

This clonotype came up a few times. V is TRBV10-3 and J is TRBJ2-3, with D tentatively TRBD2 (5 bases). The CDR3 extends over 15 amino acids. CDR1 and CDR2 from the germline V gene are ENHRY and SYGVKD. Trimming stripped 2 bases from V and 2 bases from J, with 11 bases between. In DNA, the CDR3 is TGTGCCATCAGTGAGCCGGGATTATCCACAGATACGCAGTATTTT. Translating it yields CAISEPGLSTDTQYF.

The chain links TRBV7-3 to TRBJ2-3, with 11 nucleotides matching TRBD2. The J segment lost 0 bases and the V segment lost 1 base, leaving 6 bases of the junction unmatched. The germline CDR1 and CDR2 sequences are SGHTA and FQGTGA. The CDR3 totals 18 residues. The CDR3 sequence: CASSLMGLAVSSTDTQYF. The CDR3 region has the DNA TGTGCCAGCAGCTTAATGGGACTAGCGGTATCTAGCACAGATACGCAGTATTTT.

The V and J genes are TRBV14 and TRBJ2-1; 7 nucleotides match TRBD2. The end of the DNA fits TRBJ2-5 better, so the J call may be wrong. The germline CDR1 and CDR2 sequences are SGHDN and FVKESK. This CDR3 comprises 17 residues. The CDR3 reads CASSQGSRRESMETQYF. CDR3 bases: TGTGCCAGCAGCCAAGGGAGTCGGCGGGAGTCAATGGAGACCCAGTACTTC.

As to this clonotype: One end of the junction fails to match germline, which may point to a read error. The CDR3 DNA reads as TGCAGTGCTAGAGACTGGGCTAGCGGGTTGACCGGGGAGCCGTTTTTT. Its protein product is CSARDWASGLTGEPFF. This sequence joins TRBV20-1 and TRBJ2-2; 8 positions agree with TRBD2. The germline V gene has CDR1 DFQATT and CDR2 SNEGSKA (reference sequence). The CDR3 runs to 16 residues.

This clonotype was counted between two and nine times. The rearrangement joins TRBV29-1 to TRBJ1-4; the match to TRBD1 covers 9 bases. V was pared by 8 bases and J by 10 bases, with 11 bases of the junction left unmatched. The CDR3 runs 13 residues. From germline, CDR1 is SQVTM and CDR2 ANQGSEA. The CDR3 region is CSSRTGVQGKLFF. DNA of the CDR3: TGCAGCTCCCGGACAGGGGTGCAGGGAAAACTGTTTTTT.

This clonotype was seen a handful of times. The chain recombines TRBV3-1 with TRBJ2-7; 8 bases map to TRBD2. CDR1 is LGHDT and CDR2 is YNNKEL in the germline V gene (reference sequence). V shed 3 bases and J 4 bases; nucleotides not matched to a gene: 8. This CDR3 spans 15 amino acids. As DNA, the CDR3 is TGTGCCAGCAGCCATCCCCGGGGGGGTAGGTACGAGCAGTACTTC. Its protein product is CASSHPRGGRYEQYF.

In its sample, this clonotype was seen a few times. The chain joins TRBV12-3 or TRBV12-4 to TRBJ1-5, with D uncertain. V was cut by 2 bases and J by 4 bases, with 9 bases left in between. The CDR3 consists of 14 residues. The CDR3 coding sequence is TGTGCCAGCAGTTTAAGGGCAGAAAATCAGCCCCAGCATTTT. Translated: CASSLRAENQPQHF.

The V and J genes are TRBV12-3 or TRBV12-4 and TRBJ2-7; D unresolved. The CDR3 contains 12 residues. V was trimmed by 4 bases and J by 4 bases, leaving 8 bases between them. The CDR3 protein is CASSYTLYEQYF. Written as DNA, the CDR3 is TGTGCCAGCAGTTATACTTTGTACGAGCAGTACTTC.

The chain employs TRBV7-9 and TRBJ2-7; 11 nucleotides agree with TRBD2. Germline CDR1 is SEHNR and CDR2 is FQNEAQ (reference sequence). V lost 5 bases, J lost 4 bases, and 10 bases stayed unmatched. The length of the CDR3 is 16 residues. The CDR3 DNA follows: TGTGCCAGCAGCCCGCCCTCCGGACTAGCGGGTTACGAGCAGTACTTC. This sequence encodes CASSPPSGLAGYEQYF.

This clonotype was detected only a few times. V gene TRBV14 combines with J gene TRBJ2-5; D not certain. Trimming took off 0 bases at V and 4 bases at J, with 15 bases between the two ends. Germline V gene data show CDR1 as SGHDN and CDR2 as FVKESK. The CDR3 is made up of 16 amino acids. CDR3 region: CASSQDLARRPETQYF. As DNA, the CDR3 is TGTGCCAGCAGCCAAGATCTGGCCAGAAGGCCAGAGACCCAGTACTTC.

In DNA, the CDR3 is TGTGCCAGCAGCCCTAACGCCAAATCCTACGAGCAGTACTTC. Amino acids: CASSPNAKSYEQYF. The V gene is TRBV7-8, the J gene TRBJ2-1; D uncertain. The DNA end is more similar to TRBJ2-7, so the J call may be wrong. The CDR3 is 14 amino acids. Germline V gene sequence: CDR1 SGHVS, CDR2 FQNEAQ.

This chain joins TRBV6-5 and TRBJ2-1, with 10 bases that match TRBD2. CDR1 and CDR2 (germline): MNHEY, SVGAGI. CDR3 length equals 13 residues. J gave up 7 bases and V 8 bases, and 5 bases lay outside the gene matches. The CDR3 region is CASGRTSGNEQFF. The CDR3, as DNA: TGTGCCAGCGGGCGGACTAGCGGTAATGAGCAGTTCTTC.

For this clonotype: The germline gene is not matched at one end of the junction; a read error may be the cause. This rearrangement joins TRBV3-1 to TRBJ2-5; no definite D call. The germline gives CDR1 LGHDT, CDR2 YNNKEL (reference sequence). This CDR3 comprises 12 residues. The CDR3 sequence: CANSQERETQYF. CDR3 DNA sequence: TGTGCCAACAGCCAAGAAAGAGAGACCCAGTACTTC.

The CDR3 DNA is TGTGCCAGCACCAAGGGTTTTCCGGGGCAGCCCTACGAGCAGTACTTC. The encoded protein is CASTKGFPGQPYEQYF. The rearrangement uses TRBV6-1 and TRBJ2-5; D might be TRBD1 or TRBD2, each matching 5 bases. The end of the DNA fits TRBJ2-7 better, so the J call may be wrong. CDR3 size: 16 residues. Germline V gene lookup returns CDR1 MNHNS and CDR2 SASEGT.

In the case of this clonotype: The junction departs from the called germline gene at one end, perhaps through a read error. The J gene is TRBJ2-1, the V gene TRBV2; 7 positions match TRBD1. Per germline, CDR1 SNHLY and CDR2 FYNNEI. The length of the CDR3 is 15 residues. The DNA of the CDR3 is TGTGCCAGCAGCGAAGGGACAGTACCCGACAATGAGCAGTTCTTC. It codes for CASSEGTVPDNEQFF.

This chain joins TRBV2 and TRBJ1-1, with TRBD1 matching over 10 bases. After removal of 4 bases from V and 1 base from J, the junction contained 6 bases not matched to a gene. This CDR3 contains 16 residues. Per the germline V gene, CDR1 is SNHLY and CDR2 is FYNNEI. In DNA, the CDR3 is TGTGCCAGCAGTGGGATGGGACAGGGGACGAACACTGAAGCTTTCTTT. Protein product: CASSGMGQGTNTEAFF.

The chain recombines TRBV21-1 with TRBJ1-2; the DNA was not used to check the table's D call, TRBD1. TRBV21-1 is marked as a pseudogene. CDR3 length equals 13 residues. This CDR3 is CASRYWNREDYTF. DNA of the CDR3: TGTGCCAGCAGGTATTGGAACAGGGAGGACTACACCTTC.

CDR3 DNA sequence: TGCAGTGTCTTGGGGACTAGCGAGAACAATGAGCAGTTCTTC. Translation: CSVLGTSENNEQFF. The chain has TRBV20-1 and TRBJ2-1; 10 bases match TRBD2. The V gene's germline CDR1 is DFQATT and CDR2 SNEGSKA (reference sequence). The junction had 8 bases not matched to a gene; V was cut back by 7 bases and J by 5 bases. CDR3 length equals 14 residues.

The CDR3 coding sequence is TGTGCCAGCAGCTTAGTCCGTCTCCTAGCGGGGGGTTCCGAAGCCAAAAACATTCAGTACTTC. As protein: CASSLVRLLAGGSEAKNIQYF. This rearrangement joins TRBV7-2 to TRBJ2-4; 11 nucleotides agree with TRBD2. This CDR3 comprises 21 residues. Germline V gene sequence: CDR1 SGHTA, CDR2 FQGNSA. Trimming took 1 base from V and 0 from J; bases not matched to a gene: 14.

This clonotype has only a few counts. The V and J genes are TRBV20-1 and TRBJ2-1; D is possibly TRBD2 (5 bases). Trimming removed 8 bases at V and 0 bases at J, with 14 bases between. Germline lookup yields CDR1 DFQATT and CDR2 SNEGSKA (reference sequence). The CDR3 extends over 14 amino acids. For the CDR3, the DNA is TGCAGTAGAGCCCGGGGTAGCTCCTACAATGAGCAGTTCTTC. Its translation is CSRARGSSYNEQFF.

This clonotype was found a few times. V and J are TRBV4-2 and TRBJ1-6; 9 nucleotides match TRBD1. The CDR3 is made up of 16 amino acids. V lost 1 base, J lost 8 bases, and 6 bases stayed unmatched. Germline CDR1 and CDR2: LGHNA and YNFKEQ. CDR3 bases: TGTGCCAGCAGCCAAGTTGCAGGGACAGGGTATTCACCCCTCCACTTT. It translates to CASSQVAGTGYSPLHF.

This clonotype has a handful of counts. The chain joins TRBV29-1 to TRBJ2-1; possibly TRBD2 for D (6 bases). Germline assignment: CDR1 SQVTM and CDR2 ANQGSEA. V dropped 5 bases and J dropped 8 bases, with 7 bases sitting between them. The CDR3 covers 10 residues. CDR3 amino acids: CSVWEDEQFF. The CDR3 nucleotides read TGCAGCGTTTGGGAGGATGAGCAGTTCTTC.

This clonotype was picked up a small number of times. The CDR3 protein is CASSWNIKTQYF. The CDR3 region has the DNA TGCGCCAGCAGCTGGAACATAAAGACCCAGTACTTC. The genes are TRBV5-1 and TRBJ2-5, with unresolved D. V lost 3 bases, J lost 6 bases, and 9 bases lay in between. This CDR3 is 12 amino acids long. The germline gives CDR1 SGHRS, CDR2 YFSETQ.